This record looks at one T cell receptor beta chain sequence and its context. The antigen it recognizes is unknown. The sample holds no much larger clone one base away, and base qualities are not on file. The immunoSEQ Assay was the method used to sequence TCRbeta CDR3 regions. After extraction, genomic DNA underwent amplification by bias-controlled multiplex PCR, followed by high-throughput sequencing. The authors' pipeline ran thus. Collapsing and filtering of sequences were performed to quantify the absolute abundance of each unique TCRbeta CDR3 region. Usable DNA was measured by amplifying reference genes present in all nucleated cells, and TCRbeta template counts were normalized to that usable DNA to estimate T cell fraction. Repertoire TCRs were annotated as SARS-CoV-2-specific when V gene, CDR3 amino acid sequence and J gene were exactly matched to a known reactive TCR set. The reference SARS-CoV-2 TCR set was derived from MIRA and filtered for enrichment in COVID-19-positive ImmuneCODE repertoires, a step that removed public or cross-reactive TCRs. Drawing on the MIRA antigens, annotated TCRs were analysed further at the level of specific ORF or position within ORF. Breadth was defined as the number of annotated unique rearrangements divided by the total number of unique productive rearrangements, and depth was defined as the summed frequency of the annotated unique rearrangements. TCR breadth was compared between groups using two-sided Wilcoxon rank-sum tests. What TCRdb holds here is the immuneACCESS table cut down to in-frame rearrangements. Part of the clones is not present; checked against another copy, under half of the missing clones reflect an unresolved V gene, and the others are unexplained. That table is the source of V, J and clone size, and D and trimming were worked out from the DNA. This sample gives some 390,000 clones in total; 89% of them show up just once. 1.9% of the sample goes to the ten largest clones.

From the germline V gene (reference sequence), CDR1 is LNHDA and CDR2 is SQIVND. V is clipped by 0 bases and J by 0 bases, and the sequence between their germline boundaries is 12 bases long. From cysteine to phenylalanine, the CDR3 is 17 amino acids long. Just the 51-base CDR3 DNA is kept, in frame starting at base 1. This sample's treatment or condition label indicates: roughly 19 received Ad26.COV2.S at low or high dose, single or two shots; about 5 received placebo; per-sample allocation not given. For vaccine and placebo recipients, repertoires were sequenced using samples collected on day 63 after the first injection. In Cohort 1b, about two dozen adults aged 18-55 years were enrolled at a single site in Boston, USA, between 29 July and 7 August 2020. Ad26.COV2.S was a replication-incompetent adenovirus type 26 vector that expressed a prefusion-stabilized SARS-CoV-2 spike protein derived from the original Wuhan strain.

This record comes from a study of Ad26.COV2.S vaccination and SARS-CoV-2 variants (dated by TCRdb to about 2021). Notes on the research overall: Donors in the vaccine arm were drawn from COV1001, a phase I-IIa trial of Ad26.COV2.S in healthy adults that was multicentre, randomized, double-blind and placebo-controlled. Ad26.COV2.S was given intramuscularly at 5x10^10 or 1x10^11 viral particles, as a single shot or as two shots 56 days apart. TCRbeta repertoire sequencing served as the tool for gauging how specific and how broad the SARS-CoV-2-reactive T cell receptors were following Ad26.COV2.S vaccination. A total of 32 samples were included in the TCR-sequenced set, comprising roughly 20 Ad26.COV2.S vaccine recipients, 5 placebo recipients and 8 SARS-CoV-2 convalescent individuals. Participants in the trial were split at random into five groups of five each, receiving low-dose or high-dose Ad26.COV2.S once or twice, or else placebo on both occasions. Throughout the experiments and outcome assessment, investigators stayed blinded to trial group allocation. The research as a whole found: Comparable non-spike TCR breadth was observed between vaccine and placebo recipients, consistent with only spike being contained in the vaccine. Higher spike-specific TCR breadth was observed in Ad26.COV2.S recipients than in placebo recipients (P = 0.0014). According to the authors, total T cell responses may have been underestimated by the TCR breadth and depth analyses. Substantial breadth of spike-specific CD8+ and CD4+ T cell responses was reported after vaccination. Comparing responses between vaccine doses or regimens was not something the study was powered to do.

The chain is made from TRBV19 and TRBJ2-1; no confident D gene assignment can be made. The material sequenced was peripheral blood, taken in a trial of Ad26.COV2.S vaccine versus placebo. This TCR was recovered from a person aged 18-60 years who received the Ad26.COV2.S COVID-19 vaccine or a placebo. DNA sequence: TGTGCCAGTAGTATAGATGCACGGCCGAGCTCCTACAATGAGCAGTTCTTC. This is translated as CASSIDARPSSYNEQFF.